A selection of T cell receptor beta chains follows, all from one sample in a study of OX40 agonist ivuxolimab in advanced cancers. Repertoires were generated with immunoSEQ multiplex PCR, while TCRdb's copy carries only in-frame clones and drops some. The top ten clones hold roughly 2.5% of a sample with approximately 42,000 clones, about 81% of them seen once. The material was CD4+ or CD8+ T cells sorted from blood, obtained in a trial of the OX40 agonist ivuxolimab. These receptors originate from an adult with an advanced solid tumor such as melanoma, head and neck, liver or kidney cancer. The conserved cysteine and the conserved F or W are not part of the CDR3 here. Size tells how often a clone was seen (once, few, many) or the class of an expanded clone, and some rows leave it out.

TRBJ2-5,.,TRBV15,ATSRDGDKQETQY
TRBJ2-5,.,TRBV11-3,ASSAGQGEGETQY
TRBJ2-1,once,TRBV5-6,ASSLFGGNNNEQF
TRBJ2-1,large,TRBV19,ASSIGDSSYNEQF
TRBJ2-7,.,TRBV7-8,ASSLPGLETSQY
TRBJ2-3,.,TRBV5-8,ASIPLWTATDTQY
TRBJ2-3,.,TRBV2,ASSELTSQDTQY
TRBJ2-6,.,TRBV18,ASSPDRGYSANVLT
TRBJ1-1,once,TRBV15,ATRPGGVTNEAF
TRBJ1-5,.,TRBV7-2,ASSRQSDQPQH
TRBJ2-5,.,TRBV5-6,ASSGIAQQETQY
TRBJ2-7,.,TRBV18,ASSSSTSGAYEQY
TRBJ1-1,.,TRBV29-1,SVEALRLRRVAF
TRBJ2-2,.,TRBV5-1,ASSLGSTNTGELF
TRBJ2-3,.,TRBV4-1,ASSLSDYRVVADTQY
TRBJ2-3,.,TRBV27,ASSLNRLAGGRGTDTQY
TRBJ2-1,.,TRBV7-9,ASSLGGGRAVNEQF
TRBJ2-3,.,TRBV15,ATSRGTSGGTDTQY
TRBJ1-2,.,TRBV6-5,ASSYQEGYYGYT
TRBJ2-1,.,TRBV5-1,ASSSGQSYNEQF
TRBJ1-6,.,TRBV4-3,ASSQDGRDSPLH
TRBJ2-3,.,TRBV27,ASSLSWLRYTQY
TRBJ1-1,.,TRBV18,ASSPGLQFTEAF
TRBJ2-3,few,TRBV4-1,ASSQGGAERGHTQY
TRBJ1-4,few,TRBV6-1,ASSEKLPAATNEKLF